This T cell receptor beta chain was captured by sequencing in a study of T-cell memory formation after mild COVID-19. Study as a whole: TCR clusters were mostly donor specific.

Study-wide findings and caveats: A second wave of clones peaked on day 37, and their SARS-CoV-2 specificity went unconfirmed.

Constant-segment-primed 5'RACE gave TCR alpha and TCR beta cDNA libraries with sample barcodes and UMIs. Using its own MiXCR run on the 5' RACE reads, TCRdb lists one record per CDR3 protein. The sample holds hundreds of thousands of distinct CDR3 sequences, around a sixth seen once. This clonotype was picked up a small number of times. Its target is unknown. V was pared by 4 bases and J by 5 bases, with 8 bases of the junction left unmatched. The CDR3 is 14 amino acids. Germline V gene data show CDR1 as SGHRS and CDR2 as YFSETQ. The chain couples TRBV5-1 to TRBJ2-7; the match to TRBD1 covers 8 bases. The specimen sequenced was PBMCs or a T cell subset sorted from them (not recorded which). This sequence was found in a young man who had mild COVID-19 (a few samples of this study predate the infection). Cell type and time point are not known. The DNA for the CDR3 is TGCGCCAGCAGCCACGGACAGGGTACCAACGAGCAGTACGTC. It specifies CASSHGQGTNEQYV.